This TCR beta chain was obtained from a study of glioma-infiltrating T cells. CDR1 is MGHRA and CDR2 is YSYEKL in the germline V gene. V dropped 3 bases and J dropped 10; count of bases not matched to a gene: 4. The length of the CDR3 is 14 residues. Amplification of TCR alpha and beta CDR3 regions from RNA used iRepertoire nested multiplex PCR. Tissue mRNA or PBMC total RNA, 100-400 ng, went into one-step reverse transcription and amplification. TCRdb analysed the multiplex PCR reads with MiXCR anew, one entry per CDR3 protein. Of about 130,000 distinct CDR3 sequences in the sample, more than 20% were seen once. Comments on this clonotype: Antigen: not known.

Whole-study results and caveats: Very few CDR3 sequences were shared between tissue and blood. Gliomas, especially low-grade, showed above-expected tissue-blood divergence; non-neoplastic patients showed below.

The sequence derives from a human donor with low-grade glioma or glioblastoma, undergoing nonglioma brain surgery, or in good health (not recorded which). What was sequenced was glioma tissue, nonneoplastic brain tissue, or PBMCs (not recorded which). V usage is TRBV4-1 and J usage is TRBJ1-6; 9 nucleotides align to TRBD1. The CDR3: CASSQRTGVSPLHF. The CDR3 coding sequence is TGCGCCAGCAGCCAGAGGACAGGGGTATCACCCCTCCACTTT.